This entry features one TCR beta chain sequence. Its antigen is not known. This sample is drawn from a study of shared clonotypes between healthy human individuals. Turning to the study itself: Each donor contributed plates that comprised three CD4 naive, three CD4 memory, two CD8 naive and one CD8 memory.

Study conclusions and caveats: Relative to memory subsets, naive subsets generally showed larger estimated richness.

Generated by immunoSEQ multiplex PCR, the TCRdb table keeps only in-frame clones and is missing some. The data contain 2 million to 2.5 million clones, 90% to 97% of them singletons. V lost 8 bases and J 8 bases, leaving 16 bases between the germline ends. Per germline, CDR1 SNHLY and CDR2 FYNNEI. There are 13 residues in the CDR3. Sequencing input: naive CD4+ T cells sorted from blood. Sample subset: CD45RA+ positively selected. The clonotype was recovered from a man between 18 and 35 years old in good health. This chain uses TRBV2 with TRBJ2-1, with D perhaps TRBD2 (6 bases). CDR3 sequence (DNA): TGTGCCAGCGAACTAGCTATTTTACATGAGCAGTTCTTC. Its protein is CASELAILHEQFF. Based on the CDR3 plus reference TRBV2 and TRBJ2-1, the full variable domain is EPEVTQTPSHQVTQMGQEVILRCVPISNHLYFYWYRQILGQKVEFLVSFYNNEISEKSEIFDDQFSVERPDGSNFTLKIRSTKLEDSAMYFCASELAILHEQFFGPGTRLTVL.